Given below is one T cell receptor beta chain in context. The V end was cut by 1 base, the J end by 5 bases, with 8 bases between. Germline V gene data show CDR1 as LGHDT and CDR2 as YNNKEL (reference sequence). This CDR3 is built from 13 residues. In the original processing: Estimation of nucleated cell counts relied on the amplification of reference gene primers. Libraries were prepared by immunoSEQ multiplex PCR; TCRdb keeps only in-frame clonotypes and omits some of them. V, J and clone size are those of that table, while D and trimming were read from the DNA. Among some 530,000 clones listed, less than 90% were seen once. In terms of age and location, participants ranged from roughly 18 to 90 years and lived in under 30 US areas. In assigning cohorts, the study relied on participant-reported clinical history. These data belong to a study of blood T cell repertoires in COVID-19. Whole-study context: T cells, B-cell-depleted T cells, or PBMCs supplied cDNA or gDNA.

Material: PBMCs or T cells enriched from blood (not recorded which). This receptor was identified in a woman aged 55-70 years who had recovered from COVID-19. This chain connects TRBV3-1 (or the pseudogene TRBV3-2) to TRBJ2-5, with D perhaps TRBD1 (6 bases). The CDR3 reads CASSQGGLETQYF. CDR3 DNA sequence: TGTGCCAGCAGCCAAGGGGGGCTGGAGACCCAGTACTTC.